A selection of T cell receptor beta chains follows, all from one sample in a study of blood T cell repertoires in COVID-19. Measured with immunoSEQ multiplex PCR; TCRdb has only the in-frame clones, and not every one. The sample comprises approximately 110,000 clones, 65% to 75% of which are singletons, and roughly 6.2% rests with the top ten. Material: peripheral blood. Source of these receptors: a man aged 80 or over with acute or convalescent COVID-19. Each CDR3 is given with its conserved first and last residue. D genes are given only for firm matches. Expanded clones are given a class, and other clones once, few, many or no size at all.

j_call,clone_size,d_call,v_call,cdr3_nt,cdr3_aa
TRBJ1-3,-,-,TRBV20-1,TGCAGTGTCAAGAGTGGAAACACCATATATTTT,CSVKSGNTIYF
TRBJ2-1,-,TRBD2,TRBV19,TGTGCCAGTAGCTTGACTAGCGGATACTACAATGAGCAGTTCTTC,CASSLTSGYYNEQFF
TRBJ2-6,-,-,TRBV6-2/TRBV6-3,TGTGCCAGCAGCTTAGGGGGGGGCCGAAGGGCCAACGTCCTGACTTTC,CASSLGGGRRANVLTF
TRBJ1-5,-,-,TRBV27,TGTGCCAGCAGGGCGGTCTTAGGGGTCCAGCATTTT,CASRAVLGVQHF
TRBJ1-6,few,-,TRBV6-1,TGTGCCAGCTCGACAGTGGGTCATTCACCCCTCCACTTT,CASSTVGHSPLHF
TRBJ2-1,-,TRBD2,TRBV6-2/TRBV6-3,TGTGCCAGCAGTTGGGTAGCGGGGACCTACAATGAGCAGTTCTTC,CASSWVAGTYNEQFF
TRBJ2-7,-,TRBD1,TRBV19,TGTGCCAGTAGTATAGATCGATCCAGGGGGTCCACCTACGAGCAGTACTTC,CASSIDRSRGSTYEQYF
TRBJ1-5,few,TRBD1,TRBV6-2/TRBV6-3,TGTGCCAGCAGCCCCACAGGGGTGTCGAACCAGCCCCAGCATTTT,CASSPTGVSNQPQHF
TRBJ2-7,-,TRBD1,TRBV27,TGTGCCAGCAGTACGGCCGGACAGGGGGCGGACGAGCAGTACTTC,CASSTAGQGADEQYF
TRBJ1-2,-,TRBD1,TRBV5-6,TGTGCCAGCAGCGATACAGGGGGTAATGGCTACACCTTC,CASSDTGGNGYTF
TRBJ2-3,-,TRBD2,TRBV5-1,TGCGCCAGCAGCTCCCTAGCGGGAAACACAGATACGCAGTATTTT,CASSSLAGNTDTQYF
TRBJ2-3,-,-,TRBV9,TGTGCCAGCAGCGTAGCCCGCGGGACCGCTCGGGCAGATACGCAGTATTTT,CASSVARGTARADTQYF
TRBJ1-2,-,TRBD1,TRBV6-5,TGTGCCAGCAGTTACCGAGGACAGGGAGTTTATGGCTACACCTTC,CASSYRGQGVYGYTF
TRBJ2-2,few,-,TRBV24-1,TGTGCCACCAGTGGTTTGGCGGCCGGGGAGCTGTTTTTT,CATSGLAAGELFF
TRBJ2-7,few,-,TRBV28,TGTGCCAGCAGTTTATATAACTACGAGCAGTACTTC,CASSLYNYEQYF
TRBJ2-7,-,TRBD1,TRBV27,TGTGCCAGCAGTTTTTCTGTGACAGGGACCGACGAGCAGTACTTC,CASSFSVTGTDEQYF
TRBJ1-1,-,-,TRBV5-4,TGTGCCAGCAGCTTGGGGAGGGGAGGTATTACTGAAGCTTTCTTT,CASSLGRGGITEAFF
TRBJ2-3,-,-,TRBV6-4,TGTGCCAGCAGTGTAATAGCTGCTAGCACAGATACGCAGTATTTT,CASSVIAASTDTQYF
TRBJ1-1,few,-,TRBV6-2/TRBV6-3,TGTGCCAGCAGTTTACAGGGTTACACTGAAGCTTTCTTT,CASSLQGYTEAFF
TRBJ2-1,-,TRBD1,TRBV28,TGTGCCAGCAGGAGGACAGGGGCCTGGGGTGAGCAGTTCTTC,CASRRTGAWGEQFF
TRBJ2-7,-,-,TRBV5-4,TGTGCCAGCAGCTTGAAAATGGGAGTTAGTTACGAGCAGTACTTC,CASSLKMGVSYEQYF
TRBJ2-4,-,TRBD2,TRBV5-1,TGCGCCAGCAGCTTGGGTACTAGCGGGACCCAAAACATTCAGTACTTC,CASSLGTSGTQNIQYF
TRBJ2-6,-,-,TRBV7-2,TGTGCCAGCAGCTTTCAAGCGGGCTCTGGGGCCAACGTCCTGACTTTC,CASSFQAGSGANVLTF
TRBJ2-1,-,TRBD2,TRBV3-1/TRBV3-2,TGTGCCAGCAGCCAAGTGTTCCCCGGGACTAGCGGGAGAAGGGAAAATGAGCAGTTCTTC,CASSQVFPGTSGRRENEQFF
TRBJ1-2,few,-,TRBV28,TGTGCCATCCCACGGACATCGTCAGACGGTGGCTACACCTTC,CAIPRTSSDGGYTF
TRBJ2-5,-,TRBD2,TRBV5-1,TGCGCCAGCAGCTTAGGGCTAGCGGAAAAAGAGACCCAGTACTTC,CASSLGLAEKETQYF
TRBJ1-5,-,TRBD1,TRBV7-9,TGTGCCAGCACCTATGGGACAGGAGACGATCAGCCCCAGCATTTT,CASTYGTGDDQPQHF
TRBJ2-1,few,TRBD2,TRBV5-1,TGCGCCAGCAGCCCGGGACTAGCGGGAGAATATGAGCAGTTCTTC,CASSPGLAGEYEQFF
TRBJ1-2,-,-,TRBV2,TGTGCCAGCAGTGAAGCTGGAGTCGGAGGCTACACCTTC,CASSEAGVGGYTF
TRBJ1-5,once,-,TRBV27,TGTGCCAGCAGTTTAACAGCTTATAGCAATCAGCCCCAGCATTTT,CASSLTAYSNQPQHF
TRBJ2-2,-,TRBD1,TRBV11-1,TGTGCCAGCAGCTACAGGACAGGGGGCCCCGGGGAGCTGTTTTTT,CASSYRTGGPGELFF
TRBJ2-4,-,TRBD2,TRBV28,TGTGCCAGCAGGACGGGAGGGATAGCCAAAAACATTCAGTACTTC,CASRTGGIAKNIQYF
TRBJ1-2,-,-,TRBV28,TGTGCCAGCAGAACCCCCGGTTCTTATGGCTACACCTTC,CASRTPGSYGYTF
TRBJ1-5,once,-,TRBV28,TGTGCCAGCAGTTTATGGGGAGGGGCAGGAGGGACTGATCAGCCCCAGCATTTT,CASSLWGGAGGTDQPQHF
TRBJ1-1,-,-,TRBV7-9,TGTGCCAGCCAGGGCGGTGGGGTTGCGAACACTGAAGCTTTCTTT,CASQGGGVANTEAFF
TRBJ1-2,-,-,TRBV19,TGTGCCAGTAGTATTGAACAGGGCTATGGCTACACCTTC,CASSIEQGYGYTF
TRBJ2-3,-,-,TRBV28,TGTGCCAGCAGTTTGGAGACAGATACGCAGTATTTT,CASSLETDTQYF
TRBJ2-3,few,-,TRBV6-5,TGTGCCAGCGAGGGGCCGGGACTTTCCCCAGATACGCAGTATTTT,CASEGPGLSPDTQYF
TRBJ2-2,-,-,TRBV6-5,TGTGCCAGCAGTTACACCCGGGAGTACGGGGAGCTGTTTTTT,CASSYTREYGELFF
TRBJ1-2,-,-,TRBV28,TGTGCCAGCAGTGCCCGGGGACGGGAGGCTGGCTACACCTTC,CASSARGREAGYTF
TRBJ1-3,-,-,TRBV13,TGTGCCAGCAGCTTAGGCAGGGGCGGAAACACCATATATTTT,CASSLGRGGNTIYF
TRBJ2-2,-,-,TRBV5-6,TGTGCCAGCAGCTTCAGGGGCGGGGAGCTGTTTTTT,CASSFRGGELFF
TRBJ1-1,once,-,TRBV11-2,TGTGCCAGCAGCTTTCAGGAGAACACTGAAGCTTTCTTT,CASSFQENTEAFF
TRBJ1-5,many,TRBD1,TRBV15,TGTGCCACCAGCCTTGACAGGGCGAATCAGCCCCAGCATTTT,CATSLDRANQPQHF
TRBJ1-3,-,-,TRBV19,TGTGCCAGTAGTGAGAGCTCTGGAAACACCATATATTTT,CASSESSGNTIYF
TRBJ2-3,-,-,TRBV5-4,TGTGCCAGCAGCCCGGGACTTTCTAGCACAGATACGCAGTATTTT,CASSPGLSSTDTQYF
TRBJ1-5,-,-,TRBV15,TGTGCCACCAGTCCCAATCAGGCCCCCCTACGGCCCCAGCATTTT,CATSPNQAPLRPQHF
TRBJ2-1,-,TRBD2,TRBV6-5,TGTGCCAGCTTCGAGGCGGGAGGTGGTGGTGAGCAGTTCTTC,CASFEAGGGGEQFF
TRBJ2-7,-,TRBD1,TRBV7-2,TGTGCCAGCAGCTTGAACCCGGGACAGGGGGGCTCCTACGAGCAGTACTTC,CASSLNPGQGGSYEQYF